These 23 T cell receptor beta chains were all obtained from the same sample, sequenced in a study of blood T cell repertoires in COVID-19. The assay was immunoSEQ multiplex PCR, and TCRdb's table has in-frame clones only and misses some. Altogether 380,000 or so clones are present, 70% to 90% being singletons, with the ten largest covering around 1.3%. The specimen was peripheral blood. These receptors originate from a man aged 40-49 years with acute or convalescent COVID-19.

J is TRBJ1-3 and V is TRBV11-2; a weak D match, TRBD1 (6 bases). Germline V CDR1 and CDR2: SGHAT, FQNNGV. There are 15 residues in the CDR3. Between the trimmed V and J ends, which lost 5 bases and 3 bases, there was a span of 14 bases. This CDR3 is CASSLGADSGNTIYF. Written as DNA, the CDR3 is TGTGCCAGCAGCCTAGGGGCGGACAGTGGAAACACCATATATTTT. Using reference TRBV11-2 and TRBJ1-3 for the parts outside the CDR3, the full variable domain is EAGVAQSPRYKIIEKRQSVAFWCNPISGHATLYWYQQILGQGPKLLIQFQNNGVVDDSQLPKDRFSAERLKGVDSTLKIQPAKLEDSAVYLCASSLGADSGNTIYFGEGSWLTVV.

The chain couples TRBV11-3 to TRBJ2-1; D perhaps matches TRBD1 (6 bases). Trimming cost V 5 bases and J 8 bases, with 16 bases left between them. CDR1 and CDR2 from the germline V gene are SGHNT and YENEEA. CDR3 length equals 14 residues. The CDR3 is CASSIGGIRDEQFF. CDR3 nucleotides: TGTGCCAGCAGCATAGGGGGAATCAGGGATGAGCAGTTCTTC. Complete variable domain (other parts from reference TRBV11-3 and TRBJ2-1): EAGVVQSPRYKIIEKKQPVAFWCNPISGHNTLYWYLQNLGQGPELLIRYENEEAVDDSQLPKDRFSAERLKGVDSTLKIQPAELGDSAVYLCASSIGGIRDEQFFGPGTRLTVL.

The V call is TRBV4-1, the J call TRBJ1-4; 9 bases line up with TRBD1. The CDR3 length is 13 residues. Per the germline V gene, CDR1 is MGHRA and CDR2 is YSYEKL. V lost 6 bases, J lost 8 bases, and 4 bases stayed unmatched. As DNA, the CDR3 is TGCGCCAGCAGGGGACAGGGAAGCGAAAAACTGTTTTTT. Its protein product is CASRGQGSEKLFF.

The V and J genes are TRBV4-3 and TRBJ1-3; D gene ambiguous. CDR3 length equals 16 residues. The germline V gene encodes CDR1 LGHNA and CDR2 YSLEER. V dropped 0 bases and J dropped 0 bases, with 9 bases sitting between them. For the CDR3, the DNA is TGCGCCAGCAGCCAAGATTCGGGTCGCTCTGGAAACACCATATATTTT. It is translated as CASSQDSGRSGNTIYF.

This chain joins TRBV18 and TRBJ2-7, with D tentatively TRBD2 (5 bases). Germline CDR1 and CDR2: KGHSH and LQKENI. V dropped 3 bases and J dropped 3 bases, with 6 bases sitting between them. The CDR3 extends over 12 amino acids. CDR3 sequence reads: CASSPGVYEQYF. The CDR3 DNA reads TGTGCCAGCTCACCGGGAGTCTACGAGCAGTACTTC.

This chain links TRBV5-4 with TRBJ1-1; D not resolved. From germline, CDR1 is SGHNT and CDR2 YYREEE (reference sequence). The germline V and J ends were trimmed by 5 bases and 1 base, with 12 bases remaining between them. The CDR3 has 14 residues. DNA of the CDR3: TGTGCCAGCAGGGAATTGAGGCGGAACACTGAAGCTTTCTTT. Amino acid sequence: CASRELRRNTEAFF.

The CDR3: CASRLDRGTYNEQFF. DNA of the CDR3: TGTGCCAGCAGACTCGACAGGGGTACCTACAATGAGCAGTTCTTC. The chain recombines TRBV5-4 with TRBJ2-1; 8 bases are shared with TRBD1. Per germline, CDR1 SGHNT and CDR2 YYREEE (reference sequence). CDR3 length equals 15 residues. Trimming removed 5 bases from V and 2 bases from J; junction bases left unmatched: 6.

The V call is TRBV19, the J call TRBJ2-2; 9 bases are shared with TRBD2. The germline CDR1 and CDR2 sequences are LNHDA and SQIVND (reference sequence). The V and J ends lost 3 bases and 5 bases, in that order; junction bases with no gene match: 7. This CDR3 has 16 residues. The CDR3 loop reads CASSIRREGKTGELFF. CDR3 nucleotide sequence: TGTGCCAGTAGTATCCGGCGGGAGGGGAAGACCGGGGAGCTGTTTTTT.

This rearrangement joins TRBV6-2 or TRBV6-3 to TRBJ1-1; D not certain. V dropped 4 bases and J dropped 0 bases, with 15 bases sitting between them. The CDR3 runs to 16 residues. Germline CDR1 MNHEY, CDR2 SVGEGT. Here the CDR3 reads CASSWAQTLMNTEAFF. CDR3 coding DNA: TGTGCCAGCAGTTGGGCCCAGACCCTAATGAACACTGAAGCTTTCTTT.

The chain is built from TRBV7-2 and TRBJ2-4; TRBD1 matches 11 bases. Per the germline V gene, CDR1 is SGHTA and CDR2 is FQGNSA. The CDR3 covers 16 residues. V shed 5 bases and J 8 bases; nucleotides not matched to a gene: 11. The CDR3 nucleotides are TGTGCCAGCAGCCAGATCGGACAGGGGGCCGCGGACATTCAGTACTTC. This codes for CASSQIGQGAADIQYF.

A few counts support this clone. The CDR3 sequence: CASSDGRDRGFKQPQHF. The CDR3 DNA follows: TGTGCCAGCAGTGACGGGCGGGACAGGGGTTTCAAACAGCCCCAGCATTTT. The chain joins TRBV6-1 to TRBJ1-5, with 10 positions matching TRBD1. With 3 bases clipped from V and 7 bases from J, the junction kept 12 bases outside the gene matches. CDR3 size: 17 residues. The germline V gene encodes CDR1 MNHNS and CDR2 SASEGT.

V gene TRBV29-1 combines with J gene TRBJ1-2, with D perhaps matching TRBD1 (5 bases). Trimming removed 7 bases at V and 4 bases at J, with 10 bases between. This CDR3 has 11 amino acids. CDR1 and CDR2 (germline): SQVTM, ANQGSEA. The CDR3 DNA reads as TGCAGCGGCCAGGGTTCCTATGGCTACACCTTC. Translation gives CSGQGSYGYTF.

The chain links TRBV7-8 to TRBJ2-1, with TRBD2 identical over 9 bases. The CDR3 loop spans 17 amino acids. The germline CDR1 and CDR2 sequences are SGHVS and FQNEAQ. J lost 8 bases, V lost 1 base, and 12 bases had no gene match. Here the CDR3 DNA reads TGTGCCAGCAGCTTAGAAATAGGTGGCGGGGGGGCCGATGAGCAGTTCTTC. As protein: CASSLEIGGGGADEQFF.

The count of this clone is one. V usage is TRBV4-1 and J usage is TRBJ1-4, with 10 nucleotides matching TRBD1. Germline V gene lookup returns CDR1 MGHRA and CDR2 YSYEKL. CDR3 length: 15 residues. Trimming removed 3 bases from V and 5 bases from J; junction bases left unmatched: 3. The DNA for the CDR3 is TGCGCCAGCAGCCAGCCGGGACAGGGGAATGAAAAACTGTTTTTT. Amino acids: CASSQPGQGNEKLFF.

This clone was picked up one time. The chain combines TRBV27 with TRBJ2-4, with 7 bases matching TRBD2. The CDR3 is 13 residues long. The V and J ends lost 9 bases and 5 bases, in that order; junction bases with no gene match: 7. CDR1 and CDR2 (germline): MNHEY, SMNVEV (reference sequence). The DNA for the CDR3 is TGTGCCAGTAGGGAGGGCGGGCAAAACATTCAGTACTTC. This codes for CASREGGQNIQYF.

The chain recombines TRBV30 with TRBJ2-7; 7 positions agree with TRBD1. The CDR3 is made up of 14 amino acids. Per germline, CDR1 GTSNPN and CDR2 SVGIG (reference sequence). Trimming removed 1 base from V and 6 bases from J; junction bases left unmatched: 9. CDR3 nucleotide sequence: TGTGCCTGGAGTGGGGGGACAGTAACCTCCGAGCAGTACTTC. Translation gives CAWSGGTVTSEQYF.

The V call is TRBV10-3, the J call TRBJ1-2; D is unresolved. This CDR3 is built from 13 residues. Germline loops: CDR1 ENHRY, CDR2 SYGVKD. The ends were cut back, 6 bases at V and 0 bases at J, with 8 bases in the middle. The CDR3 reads CAIRAQTNYGYTF. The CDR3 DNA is TGTGCCATCAGGGCTCAAACTAACTATGGCTACACCTTC.

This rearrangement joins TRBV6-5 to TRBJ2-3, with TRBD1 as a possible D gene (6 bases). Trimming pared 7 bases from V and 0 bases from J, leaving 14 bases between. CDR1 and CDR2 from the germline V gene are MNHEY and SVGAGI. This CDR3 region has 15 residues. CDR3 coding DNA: TGTGCCAGCACCCCAGGGGACACCAGCACAGATACGCAGTATTTT. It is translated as CASTPGDTSTDTQYF.

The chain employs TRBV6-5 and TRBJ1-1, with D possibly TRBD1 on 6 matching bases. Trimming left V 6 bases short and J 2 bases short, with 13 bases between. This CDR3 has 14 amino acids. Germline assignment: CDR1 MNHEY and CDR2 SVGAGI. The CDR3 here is CASSRTDRNTEAFF. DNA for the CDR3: TGTGCCAGCAGCCGGACAGACAGAAACACTGAAGCTTTCTTT.

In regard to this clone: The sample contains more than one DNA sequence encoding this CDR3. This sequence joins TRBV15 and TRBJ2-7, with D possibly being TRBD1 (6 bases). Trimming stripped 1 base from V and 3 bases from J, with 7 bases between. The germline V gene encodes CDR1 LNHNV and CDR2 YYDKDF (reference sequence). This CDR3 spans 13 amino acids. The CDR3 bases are TGTGCCACCAGCAGAGTGGACAGCTACGAGCAGTACTTC. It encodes CATSRVDSYEQYF.

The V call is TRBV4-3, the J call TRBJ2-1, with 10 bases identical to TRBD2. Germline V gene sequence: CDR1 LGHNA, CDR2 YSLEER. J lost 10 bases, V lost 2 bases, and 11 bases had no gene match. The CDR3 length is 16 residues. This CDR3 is CASSQYYSGGAREQFF. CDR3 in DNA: TGCGCCAGCAGCCAATATTACAGCGGGGGGGCACGGGAGCAGTTCTTC.

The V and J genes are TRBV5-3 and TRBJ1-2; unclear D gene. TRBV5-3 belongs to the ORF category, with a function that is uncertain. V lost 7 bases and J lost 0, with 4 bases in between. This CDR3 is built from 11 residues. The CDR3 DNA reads TGTGCCAGATTAGCTAACTATGGCTACACCTTC. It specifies CARLANYGYTF.

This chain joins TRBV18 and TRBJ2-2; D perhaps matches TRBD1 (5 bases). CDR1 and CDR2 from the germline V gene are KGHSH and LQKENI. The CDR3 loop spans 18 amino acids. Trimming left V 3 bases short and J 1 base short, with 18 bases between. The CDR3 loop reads CASSPDRQGRLNTGELFF. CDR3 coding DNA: TGTGCCAGCTCACCCGACCGGCAGGGCCGATTGAACACCGGGGAGCTGTTTTTT.